Only one count was recorded for the clone carrying this T cell receptor (beta chain). This entry is derived from a study of control samples from healthy donors and cancer patients. Repertoires were generated with immunoSEQ multiplex PCR, while TCRdb's copy carries only in-frame clones and drops some. The data hold approximately 170,000 clones, with around 92% observed a single time. Germline V gene sequence: CDR1 LGHNA, CDR2 YNFKEQ. The CDR3 length is 14 residues. V lost 0 bases to trimming and J lost 5 bases, with 10 bases between them. The chain joins TRBV4-2 to TRBJ1-1, with D hard to call. The sequenced material came from blood. The receptor comes from a woman aged 25-40 years in good health. CDR3 nucleotides: TGTGCCAGCAGCCAAGATATGGTGGGGACTGAAGCTTTCTTT. This codes for CASSQDMVGTEAFF.